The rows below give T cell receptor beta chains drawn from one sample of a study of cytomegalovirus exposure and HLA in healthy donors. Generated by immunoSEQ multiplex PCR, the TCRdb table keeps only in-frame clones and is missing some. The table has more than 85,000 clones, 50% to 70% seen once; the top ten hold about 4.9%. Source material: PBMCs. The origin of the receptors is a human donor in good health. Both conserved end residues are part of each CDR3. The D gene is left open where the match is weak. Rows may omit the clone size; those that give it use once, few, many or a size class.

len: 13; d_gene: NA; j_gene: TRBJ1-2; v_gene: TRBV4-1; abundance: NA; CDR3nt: TGCGCCAGCAGCCAAGACAGGGTTGGTGGCTACACCTTC; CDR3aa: CASSQDRVGGYTF
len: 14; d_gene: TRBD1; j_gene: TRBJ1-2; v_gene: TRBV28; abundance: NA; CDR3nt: TGTGCCAGCAGTTTCTCAGGGGGCCCTAGCGGCTACACCTTC; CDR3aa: CASSFSGGPSGYTF
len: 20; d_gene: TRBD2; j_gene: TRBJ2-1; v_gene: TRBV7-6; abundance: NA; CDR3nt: TGTGCCAGCAGCCTCGGACTAGCGGGGGCGAGGGGGGCCTTGTACAATGAGCAGTTCTTC; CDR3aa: CASSLGLAGARGALYNEQFF
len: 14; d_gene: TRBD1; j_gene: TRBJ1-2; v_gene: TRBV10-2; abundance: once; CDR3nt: TGCGCCAGCAGTGAGCGACAGGGGTCCAATGGCTACACCTTC; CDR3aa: CASSERQGSNGYTF
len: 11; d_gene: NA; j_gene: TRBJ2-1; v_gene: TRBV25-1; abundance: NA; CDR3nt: TGTGCCAGCAGGGACTTAAATGAGCAGTTCTTC; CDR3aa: CASRDLNEQFF
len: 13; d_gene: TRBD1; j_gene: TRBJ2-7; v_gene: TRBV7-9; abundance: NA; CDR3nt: TGTGCCAGCAGGTCCGGACAGGGCTCCGAGCAGTACTTC; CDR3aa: CASRSGQGSEQYF
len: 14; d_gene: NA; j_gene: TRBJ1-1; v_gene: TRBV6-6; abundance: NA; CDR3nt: TGTGCCAGCAGAACGACAGTGCAATACCCTGAAGCTTTCTTT; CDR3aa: CASRTTVQYPEAFF
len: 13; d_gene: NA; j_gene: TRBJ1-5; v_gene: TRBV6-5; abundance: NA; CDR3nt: TGTGCCAGCAGTTACACACCATACGTGACCCAGCATTTT; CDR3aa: CASSYTPYVTQHF
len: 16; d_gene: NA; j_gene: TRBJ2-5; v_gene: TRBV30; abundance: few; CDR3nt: TGTGCCTGGACTCTCGGGGGGGGAGGGGGCTTAGAGACCCAGTACTTC; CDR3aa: CAWTLGGGGGLETQYF
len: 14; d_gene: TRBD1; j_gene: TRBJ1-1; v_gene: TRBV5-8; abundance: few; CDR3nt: TGTGCCAGCAGCAAAAGGACAGGTGTCACTGAAGCTTTCTTT; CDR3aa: CASSKRTGVTEAFF
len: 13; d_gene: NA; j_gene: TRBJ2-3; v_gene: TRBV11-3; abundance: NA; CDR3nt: TGTGCCAGCAGCTTAGGGAGAATGGATACGCAGTATTTT; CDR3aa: CASSLGRMDTQYF
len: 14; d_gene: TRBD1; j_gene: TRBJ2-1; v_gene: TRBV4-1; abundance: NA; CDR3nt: TGCGCCAGCAGCCAGAGGACAGGGTGGGATGAGCAGTTCTTC; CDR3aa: CASSQRTGWDEQFF
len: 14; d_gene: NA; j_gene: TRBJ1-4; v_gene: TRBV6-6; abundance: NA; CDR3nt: TGTGCCAGCAGCCCCTATACGGGGGATGAAAAACTGTTTTTT; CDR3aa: CASSPYTGDEKLFF
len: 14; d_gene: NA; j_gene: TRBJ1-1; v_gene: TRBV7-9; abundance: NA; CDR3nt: TGTGCCAGCAGCTTAGGGGGGGACCACACTGAAGCTTTCTTT; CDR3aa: CASSLGGDHTEAFF
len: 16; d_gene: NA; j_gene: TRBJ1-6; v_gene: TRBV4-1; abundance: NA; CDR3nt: TGCGCCAGCAGCCAAGAACCGGGACACCGGTTTTCACCCCTCCACTTT; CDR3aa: CASSQEPGHRFSPLHF
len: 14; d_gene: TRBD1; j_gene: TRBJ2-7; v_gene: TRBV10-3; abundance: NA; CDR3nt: TGTGCCATCAGTAAGGACAGGGACTCCTACGAGCAGTACTTC; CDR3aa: CAISKDRDSYEQYF
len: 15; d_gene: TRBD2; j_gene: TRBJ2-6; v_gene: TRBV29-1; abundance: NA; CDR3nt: TGCAGCGCATGGGGACTAGCAGATGGGGCCAACGTCCTGACTTTC; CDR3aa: CSAWGLADGANVLTF
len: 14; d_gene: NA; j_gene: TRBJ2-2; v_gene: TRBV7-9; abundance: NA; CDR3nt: TGTGCCAGCAGCTTATTAGAATCCACCGGGGAGCTGTTTTTT; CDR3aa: CASSLLESTGELFF
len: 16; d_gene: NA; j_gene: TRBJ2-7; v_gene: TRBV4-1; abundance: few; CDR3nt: TGCGCCAGCAGCCAAGATTCGCGGAAAGGGAGCTACGAGCAGTACTTC; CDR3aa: CASSQDSRKGSYEQYF
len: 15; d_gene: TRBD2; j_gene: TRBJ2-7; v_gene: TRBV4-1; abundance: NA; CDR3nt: TGCGCCAGCAGCCAGGGACTAGCTTTATCCTACGAGCAGTACTTC; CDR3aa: CASSQGLALSYEQYF
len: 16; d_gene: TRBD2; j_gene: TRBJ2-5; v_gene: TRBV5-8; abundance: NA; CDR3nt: TGTGCCAGCAGCCAGGGGACTAGCGGATGGAAAGAGACCCAGTACTTC; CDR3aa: CASSQGTSGWKETQYF
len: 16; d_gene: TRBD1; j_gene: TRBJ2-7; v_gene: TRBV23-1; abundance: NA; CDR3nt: TGCGCCACCCTTAGAACCGGGACAGGGACGGGCGACGAGCAGTACTTC; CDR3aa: CATLRTGTGTGDEQYF
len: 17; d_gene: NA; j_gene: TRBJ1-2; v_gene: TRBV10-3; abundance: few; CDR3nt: TGTGCCATCAGTGACGGACAGAGGGGTAGAAAGCTCTATGGCTACACCTTC; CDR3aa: CAISDGQRGRKLYGYTF
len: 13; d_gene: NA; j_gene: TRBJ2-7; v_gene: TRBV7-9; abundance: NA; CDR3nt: TGTGCCAGCTCCGCTTTCGCAGGGAACGAGCAGTACTTC; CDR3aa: CASSAFAGNEQYF
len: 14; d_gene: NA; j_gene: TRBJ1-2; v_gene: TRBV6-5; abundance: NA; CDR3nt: TGTGCCAGCAGTTTGGACAGATCTAGCTATGGCTACACCTTC; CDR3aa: CASSLDRSSYGYTF
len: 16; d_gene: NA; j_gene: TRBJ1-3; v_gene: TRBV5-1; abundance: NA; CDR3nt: TGCGCCAGCAGCTTGTCTTCGGGGAACTCTGGAAACACCATATATTTT; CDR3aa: CASSLSSGNSGNTIYF
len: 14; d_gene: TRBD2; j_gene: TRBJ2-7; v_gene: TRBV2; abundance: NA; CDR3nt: TGTGCCAGCAGTGAACCGAGTATAGCGGGCGAGCAGTACTTC; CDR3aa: CASSEPSIAGEQYF
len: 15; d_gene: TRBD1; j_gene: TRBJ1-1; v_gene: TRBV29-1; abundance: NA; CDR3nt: TGCAGCGTGCAACCGGGACAGGGCTCTGGTGTTGAGGCTTTCTTT; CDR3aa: CSVQPGQGSGVEAFF
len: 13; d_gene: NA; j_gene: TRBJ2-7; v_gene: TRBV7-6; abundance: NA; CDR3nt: TGTGCCAGCAGTCCCCCCGGGGGGCTGGAGCAGTACTTC; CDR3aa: CASSPPGGLEQYF
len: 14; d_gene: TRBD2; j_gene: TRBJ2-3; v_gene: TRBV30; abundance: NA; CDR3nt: TGTGCCTGGATCACTAGCGATTGGGCAGATACGCAGTATTTT; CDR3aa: CAWITSDWADTQYF
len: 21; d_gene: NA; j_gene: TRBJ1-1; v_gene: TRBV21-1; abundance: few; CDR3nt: TGTGCCAGCAGCCAACGCCGGGACAGGGGCGGGTCTGAGGGGGTAAACACTGAAGCTTTCTTT; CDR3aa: CASSQRRDRGGSEGVNTEAFF
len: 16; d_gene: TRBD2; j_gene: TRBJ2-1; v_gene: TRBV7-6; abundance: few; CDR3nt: TGTGCCAGCAGCCTCGGACTAGCGGGAGGAGAGAACGAGCAGTTCTTC; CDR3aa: CASSLGLAGGENEQFF
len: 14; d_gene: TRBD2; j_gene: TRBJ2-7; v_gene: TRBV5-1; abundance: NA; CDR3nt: TGCGCCAGCAGAATTCTAGCGGAGGCGGGGGAGCAGTACTTC; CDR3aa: CASRILAEAGEQYF
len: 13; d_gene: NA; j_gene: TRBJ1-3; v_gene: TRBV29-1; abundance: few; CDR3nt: TGCAGCGTTGAAGACCCCGGTGGAAACACCATATATTTT; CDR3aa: CSVEDPGGNTIYF
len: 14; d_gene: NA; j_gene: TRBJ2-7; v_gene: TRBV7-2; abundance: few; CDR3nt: TGTGCCAGCAGCTTAGGTCCAGGGCTGTACGAGCAGTACTTC; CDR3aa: CASSLGPGLYEQYF
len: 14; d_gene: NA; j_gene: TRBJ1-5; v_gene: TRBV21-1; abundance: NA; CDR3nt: TGTGCCAGCAAGGGGGGGACAGGGCATCAGCCCCAGCATTTT; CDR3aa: CASKGGTGHQPQHF
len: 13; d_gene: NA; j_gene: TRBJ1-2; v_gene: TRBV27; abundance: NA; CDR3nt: TGTGCCAGCAGTTTAGGTAGGGGCTATGGCTACACCTTC; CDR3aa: CASSLGRGYGYTF
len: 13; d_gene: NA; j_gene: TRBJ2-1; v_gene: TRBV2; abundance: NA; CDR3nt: TGTGCCAGCAGTGAAACAGGGAAGAATGAGCAGTTCTTC; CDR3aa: CASSETGKNEQFF
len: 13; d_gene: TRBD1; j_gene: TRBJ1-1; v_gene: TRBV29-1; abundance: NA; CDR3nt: TGCAGCGTAAAGACAGGGCTGAACACTGAAGCTTTCTTT; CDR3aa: CSVKTGLNTEAFF
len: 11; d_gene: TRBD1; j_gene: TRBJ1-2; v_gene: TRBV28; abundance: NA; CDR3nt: TGTGCCAGCGGGGACAGATATGGCTACACCTTC; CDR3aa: CASGDRYGYTF
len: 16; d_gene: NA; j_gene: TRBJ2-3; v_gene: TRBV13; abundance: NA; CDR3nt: TGTGCCAGCAGCTTAAAGGCAGGAGGCTCCACAGATACGCAGTATTTT; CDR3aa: CASSLKAGGSTDTQYF
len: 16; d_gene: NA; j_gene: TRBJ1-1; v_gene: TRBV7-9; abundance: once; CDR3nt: TGTGCCAGCAGCTTAGTCGGCCCAGTTTCGGACATTGAAACTTTCTTT; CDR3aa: CASSLVGPVSDIETFF
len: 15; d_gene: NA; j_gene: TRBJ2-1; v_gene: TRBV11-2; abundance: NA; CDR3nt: TGTGCCAGCAGCTTAACGGGTACCCGCTACAATGAGCAGTTCTTC; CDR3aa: CASSLTGTRYNEQFF
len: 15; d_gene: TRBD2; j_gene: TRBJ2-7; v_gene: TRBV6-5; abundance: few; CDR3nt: TGTGCCAGCAGGAGTAGCGGGAGGATCTCCTACGAGCAGTACTTC; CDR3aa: CASRSSGRISYEQYF
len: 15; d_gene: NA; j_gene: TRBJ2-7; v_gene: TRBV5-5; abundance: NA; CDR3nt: TGTGCCAGCAGTCCTGAGGGTCTTGTCCGTTACGAGCAGTACTTC; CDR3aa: CASSPEGLVRYEQYF
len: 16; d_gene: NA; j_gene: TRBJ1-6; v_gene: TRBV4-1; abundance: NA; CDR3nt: TGCGCCAGCAGCCAACAACCCCCACCCAGGGTCTCACCCCTCCACTTT; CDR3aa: CASSQQPPPRVSPLHF
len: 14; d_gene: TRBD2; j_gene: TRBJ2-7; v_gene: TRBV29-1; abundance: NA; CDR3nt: TGCAGCGTTGAGCTAGCGGGCATCTCCTACGAGCAGTACTTC; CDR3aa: CSVELAGISYEQYF
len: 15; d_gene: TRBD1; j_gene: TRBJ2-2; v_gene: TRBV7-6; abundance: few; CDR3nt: TGTGCCAGCAGCTTAGGACAGGGGGCGGCCGGGGAGCTGTTTTTT; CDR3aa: CASSLGQGAAGELFF
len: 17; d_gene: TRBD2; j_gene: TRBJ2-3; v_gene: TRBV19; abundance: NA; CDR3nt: TGTGCCAGCTCCTCGAGGGCTAGCGGGAGGGTCCCAGATACGCAGTATTTT; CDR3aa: CASSSRASGRVPDTQYF
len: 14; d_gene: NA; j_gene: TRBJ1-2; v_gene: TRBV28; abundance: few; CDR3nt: TGTGCCAGCAGTTTAAAAGGGGTCTTCTATGGCTACACCTTC; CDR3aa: CASSLKGVFYGYTF
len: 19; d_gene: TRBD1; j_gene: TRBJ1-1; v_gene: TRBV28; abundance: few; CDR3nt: TGTGCCAGCAGTTTCGCGGGATTTGGTAATACCGGACAGGACCTTGAAGCTTTCTTT; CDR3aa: CASSFAGFGNTGQDLEAFF
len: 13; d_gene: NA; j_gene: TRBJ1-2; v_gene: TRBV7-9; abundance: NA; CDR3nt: TGTGCCAGCAGCTTCACAGAGAACTATGGCTACACCTTC; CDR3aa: CASSFTENYGYTF
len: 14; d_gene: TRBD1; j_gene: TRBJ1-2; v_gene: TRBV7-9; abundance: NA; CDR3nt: TGTGCCAGCAGCTTAGGCGGGACAGCCTATGGCTACACCTTC; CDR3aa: CASSLGGTAYGYTF
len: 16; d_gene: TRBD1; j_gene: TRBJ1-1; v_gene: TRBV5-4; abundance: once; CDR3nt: TGTGCCAGCAGCTTGATAGGGGGCCCAAGGCACACTGAAGCTTTCTTT; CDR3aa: CASSLIGGPRHTEAFF
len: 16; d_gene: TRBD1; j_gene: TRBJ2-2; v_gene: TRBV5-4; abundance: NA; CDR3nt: TGTGCCAGCAGCCCCGACAGGGGAGGGAACACCGGGGAGCTGTTTTTT; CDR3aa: CASSPDRGGNTGELFF
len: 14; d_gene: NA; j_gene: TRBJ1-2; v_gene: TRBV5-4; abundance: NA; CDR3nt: TGTGCCAGCAGCTACAGGGAAAGGAACTATGGCTACACCTTC; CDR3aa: CASSYRERNYGYTF
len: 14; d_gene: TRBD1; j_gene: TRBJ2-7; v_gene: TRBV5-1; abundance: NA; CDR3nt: TGCGCCAGCAGCACGACAGGGGGCGGCTACGAGCAGTACTTC; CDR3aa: CASSTTGGGYEQYF
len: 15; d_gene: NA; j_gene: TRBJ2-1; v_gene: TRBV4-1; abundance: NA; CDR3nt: TGCGCCAGCAGCCAAGAGGCAACCCCCTACAATGAGCAGTTCTTC; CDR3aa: CASSQEATPYNEQFF
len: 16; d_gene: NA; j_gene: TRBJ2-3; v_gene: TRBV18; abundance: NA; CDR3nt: TGTGCCAGCTCACCACGTGGCAGGGGTTTCACAGATACGCAGTATTTT; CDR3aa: CASSPRGRGFTDTQYF
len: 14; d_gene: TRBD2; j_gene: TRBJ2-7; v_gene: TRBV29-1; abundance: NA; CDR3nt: TGCAGCGTTGAAGTCCCTAGCGGCACCTACGAGCAGTACTTC; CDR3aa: CSVEVPSGTYEQYF